Below are 29 T cell receptor beta chains sequenced from a single sample in a study of blood T cell repertoires in COVID-19 (dated by TCRdb to 2020 to 2021). Library prep was done by the immunoSEQ multiplex PCR assay. TCRdb holds this immuneACCESS table with in-frame rearrangements only. Some clones are missing; in checked studies, unresolved V genes explain under half, and the rest has no known cause. In all, the sample holds about 250,000 clones, and 65% to 90% of those were seen once. The ten largest clones capture less than 6.5% of the sample. Sequenced sample: peripheral blood. The receptors originated from a man in his fifties or sixties with active or convalescent COVID-19.

The V and J genes are TRBV3-1 (or the pseudogene TRBV3-2) and TRBJ2-1; the D gene is possibly TRBD1 (6 bases). From germline, CDR1 is LGHDT and CDR2 YNNKEL (reference sequence). V lost 0 bases to trimming and J lost 7 bases, with 7 bases between them. CDR3 length: 13 amino acids. The chain's CDR3 is CASSQDRGNEQFF. CDR3 DNA sequence: TGTGCCAGCAGCCAAGACAGGGGAAATGAGCAGTTCTTC.

V is TRBV19 and J is TRBJ2-5, with 7 bases identical to TRBD2. Germline CDR1 is LNHDA and CDR2 is SQIVND (reference sequence). The V segment lost 7 bases and the J segment 1 base; nucleotides outside the gene matches: 3. The CDR3 extends over 13 amino acids. For the CDR3, the DNA is TGTGCCAGTAAGCAGCGGGGCCAAGAGACCCAGTACTTC. As protein: CASKQRGQETQYF.

CDR3 protein: CASSYGQGAYEQYF. The CDR3 DNA follows: TGTGCCAGCAGCTATGGACAGGGAGCCTACGAGCAGTACTTC. This chain uses TRBV13 with TRBJ2-7; TRBD1 agrees at 8 bases. The CDR3 spans 14 residues. In germline, CDR1 is PRHDT, CDR2 FYEKMQ (reference sequence). V lost 4 bases, J lost 2 bases, and 4 bases stayed unmatched.

CDR3 DNA sequence: TGCAGCGTTGAAGAAAGGACAGACCAAGAGACCCAGTACTTC. Translation: CSVEERTDQETQYF. This chain connects TRBV29-1 to TRBJ2-5, with a weak D call TRBD1 (6 bases). The germline gives CDR1 SQVTM, CDR2 ANQGSEA. The CDR3 consists of 14 residues. Trimming took 0 bases from V and 0 from J, leaving 8 bases between them.

This chain joins TRBV1 and TRBJ1-5; the table's D call, TRBD1, was not checked against the DNA. TRBV1 is tagged as a pseudogene. The CDR3 length is 14 residues. CDR3 loop: CTSPDRVFLQPQHF. In DNA form, the CDR3 reads TGCACCAGCCCGGACAGGGTTTTTTTGCAGCCCCAGCATTTT.

The V call is TRBV30, the J call TRBJ1-2, with D unclear. From germline, CDR1 is GTSNPN and CDR2 SVGIG (reference sequence). The CDR3 extends over 13 amino acids. V shed 4 bases and J shed 2 bases, with 11 bases lying between them. For the CDR3, the DNA is TGTGCCTGGAAACCTAATATCAACTATGGCTACACCTTC. As protein: CAWKPNINYGYTF.

This sequence joins TRBV7-9 and TRBJ2-1; D is perhaps TRBD2 (5 bases). Germline CDR1 and CDR2: SEHNR and FQNEAQ (reference sequence). CDR3 length: 17 amino acids. The V end lost 2 bases, the J end lost 0 bases, and 14 bases lay between the germline ends. Here the CDR3 reads CASSLWRALSSYNEQFF. CDR3 bases: TGTGCCAGCAGCTTATGGCGGGCTTTAAGCTCCTACAATGAGCAGTTCTTC.

This clone was observed a single time. The chain joins TRBV9 to TRBJ1-1; perhaps TRBD1 as D (6 bases). The CDR3 length is 14 residues. V shed 0 bases and J shed 6 bases, with 12 bases lying between them. The germline gives CDR1 SGDLS, CDR2 YYNGEE. This CDR3 reads CASSVAAGGPEAFF. The CDR3 DNA sequence: TGTGCCAGCAGCGTAGCGGCGGGGGGGCCTGAAGCTTTCTTT. Filled out from reference TRBV9 and TRBJ1-1, the complete variable domain reads DSGVTQTPKHLITATGQRVTLRCSPRSGDLSVYWYQQSLDQGLQFLIQYYNGEERAKGNILERFSAQQFPDLHSELNLSSLELGDSALYFCASSVAAGGPEAFFGQGTRLTVV.

This sequence joins TRBV19 and TRBJ2-7, with TRBD1 as a possible D gene (6 bases). In germline, CDR1 is LNHDA, CDR2 SQIVND (reference sequence). This CDR3 region has 18 residues. The V gene lost 5 bases and the J gene lost 0 bases, with 23 bases spanning the gap. The CDR3 DNA is TGTGCCAGTAGTTCCGCATTCCCGACCGGGACAAACTCCTACGAGCAGTACTTC. It codes for CASSSAFPTGTNSYEQYF.

The chain combines TRBV28 with TRBJ1-3; possibly TRBD1 for D (6 bases). Germline CDR1 MDHEN, CDR2 SYDVKM. The CDR3 is 16 residues long. V lost 5 bases and J 4 bases, leaving 18 bases between the germline ends. The CDR3 bases are TGTGCCAGCAGTGCACCGGGACACCAAAGGGGAAACACCATATATTTT. It specifies CASSAPGHQRGNTIYF.

The V call is TRBV28, the J call TRBJ1-5; weak D call: TRBD1 (6 bases). The CDR3 extends over 14 amino acids. Germline values: CDR1 MDHEN, CDR2 SYDVKM. V lost 6 bases and J 5 bases, leaving 14 bases between the germline ends. CDR3 sequence (DNA): TGTGCCAGCAGAACCGGGACACTTTATCAGCCCCAGCATTTT. It translates to CASRTGTLYQPQHF.

The chain joins TRBV7-9 to TRBJ2-1; 14 positions match TRBD2. CDR1 is SEHNR and CDR2 is FQNEAQ in the germline V gene (reference sequence). Unmatched junction bases numbered 10, after V lost 5 bases and J lost 10 bases. The CDR3 consists of 16 residues. The CDR3 sequence: CASSPRGLAGDREQFF. CDR3 DNA: TGTGCCAGCAGCCCCCGGGGACTAGCGGGAGACAGAGAGCAGTTCTTC.

This chain connects TRBV7-9 to TRBJ2-2; no definite D call. CDR3 length: 13 amino acids. Trimming pared 3 bases from V and 5 bases from J, leaving 7 bases between. Per the germline V gene, CDR1 is SEHNR and CDR2 is FQNEAQ (reference sequence). CDR3 DNA sequence: TGTGCCAGCAGCTTTAAGGAGACCGGGGAGCTGTTTTTT. Translating it yields CASSFKETGELFF.

The chain couples TRBV7-9 to TRBJ1-1, with D tentatively TRBD1 (5 bases). Deletions cut 1 base from V and 3 bases from J, with 12 bases between. This CDR3 spans 15 amino acids. Germline assignment: CDR1 SEHNR and CDR2 FQNEAQ (reference sequence). CDR3 nucleotides: TGTGCCAGCAGCTTAGGGTCGGGGGTGGACACTGAAGCTTTCTTT. Its translation is CASSLGSGVDTEAFF. The variable domain in full, completed from reference TRBV7-9 and TRBJ1-1, reads DTGVSQNPRHKITKRGQNVTFRCDPISEHNRLYWYRQTLGQGPEFLTYFQNEAQLEKSRLLSDRFSAERPKGSFSTLEIQRTEQGDSAMYLCASSLGSGVDTEAFFGQGTRLTVV.

V usage is TRBV6-5 and J usage is TRBJ2-6, with D tentatively TRBD2 (5 bases). Germline-derived CDR1 and CDR2 are MNHEY and SVGAGI. Trimming removed 2 bases from V and 0 bases from J, with 8 bases in between. The CDR3 has 16 amino acids. The CDR3 region has the DNA TGTGCCAGCAGTTACATGGGAGTCTCTGGGGCCAACGTCCTGACTTTC. Translated, it gives CASSYMGVSGANVLTF.

The chain employs TRBV20-1 and TRBJ2-3; TRBD2 aligns across 9 bases. V lost 3 bases to trimming and J lost 4 bases; unmatched junction nucleotides: 11. Germline assignment: CDR1 DFQATT and CDR2 SNEGSKA (reference sequence). The CDR3 consists of 16 residues. The CDR3 region is CSASGGREGLADTQYF. In nucleotides, the CDR3 is TGCAGTGCTAGTGGAGGGCGGGAGGGCCTCGCAGATACGCAGTATTTT.

The chain recombines TRBV4-1 with TRBJ2-5; D remains unclear. The CDR3 covers 14 residues. Germline V gene sequence: CDR1 MGHRA, CDR2 YSYEKL. Trimming cost V 1 base and J 2 bases, with 8 bases left between them. CDR3 in DNA: TGCGCCAGCAGCCAAGGTCCTTTACAAGAGACCCAGTACTTC. It yields the protein CASSQGPLQETQYF.

This chain connects TRBV19 to TRBJ2-7, with a possible D match to TRBD1 (5 bases). The germline V gene has CDR1 LNHDA and CDR2 SQIVND (reference sequence). CDR3 size: 14 residues. Trimming stripped 7 bases from V and 3 bases from J, with 16 bases between. Here the CDR3 reads CASKIDRGSYEQYF. CDR3 coding DNA: TGTGCCAGTAAAATCGACAGAGGAAGCTACGAGCAGTACTTC.

The J gene is TRBJ2-1, the V gene TRBV27, with TRBD2 identical over 9 bases. With V trimmed by 2 bases and J by 2 bases, 1 base remained unmatched. CDR3 length: 15 amino acids. CDR1 MNHEY and CDR2 SMNVEV come from the germline V gene (reference sequence). The CDR3 DNA sequence: TGTGCCAGCAGTTTAGCGGGAGGGCCCTACAATGAGCAGTTCTTC. Protein product: CASSLAGGPYNEQFF.

This clone occurred once. The chain is built from TRBV5-4 and TRBJ2-1; 16 bases fit TRBD2. Germline CDR1 SGHNT, CDR2 YYREEE (reference sequence). V lost 4 bases and J lost 10; bases outside the gene matches: 8. This CDR3 region has 16 residues. CDR3 sequence (DNA): TGTGCCAGCAGCACCGGGACTAGCGGGAGGGGGAGGGAGCAGTTCTTC. This encodes CASSTGTSGRGREQFF.

The chain carries TRBV28 and TRBJ2-5, with D unresolved. The germline V gene has CDR1 MDHEN and CDR2 SYDVKM. Trimming removed 7 bases from V and 1 base from J, with 4 bases in between. The CDR3 has 11 residues. In nucleotides, the CDR3 is TGTGCCAGCACCTCCCAAGAGACCCAGTACTTC. This gives the protein CASTSQETQYF.

This sequence joins TRBV19 and TRBJ2-5, with 8 positions matching TRBD2. J was trimmed by 4 bases and V by 8 bases; bases with no gene match: 6. The CDR3 runs to 13 residues. CDR1 LNHDA and CDR2 SQIVND come from the germline V gene (reference sequence). The CDR3 coding sequence is TGTGCCAGTTCGGACAGCGGGAGAGAGACCCAGTACTTC. Translating it yields CASSDSGRETQYF.

The chain uses TRBV28 and TRBJ1-1; no reliable D call. V dropped 6 bases and J dropped 4 bases, with 18 bases sitting between them. Germline CDR1 MDHEN, CDR2 SYDVKM. The CDR3 sequence is 15 residues long. The CDR3 here is CASRVPTALITEAFF. In DNA, the CDR3 is TGTGCCAGCAGAGTTCCAACTGCCCTTATCACTGAAGCTTTCTTT.

The V gene is TRBV5-4, the J gene TRBJ2-7; 7 positions match TRBD1. The germline V gene has CDR1 SGHNT and CDR2 YYREEE (reference sequence). The ends lost 3 bases at V and 0 bases at J; junction bases unmatched: 9. The CDR3 loop spans 16 amino acids. CDR3 region: CASSSITGALSYEQYF. CDR3 nucleotides: TGTGCCAGCAGCTCGATTACAGGGGCCCTCTCCTACGAGCAGTACTTC.

This chain links TRBV28 with TRBJ2-3, with 7 bases fitting TRBD2. The length of the CDR3 is 20 residues. Germline CDR1 reads MDHEN; CDR2 reads SYDVKM. The junction had 20 bases not matched to a gene; V was cut back by 4 bases and J by 1 base. CDR3 residues: CASSSRDWSGNEFRTDTQYF. The CDR3 DNA follows: TGTGCCAGCAGTTCCCGGGACTGGAGCGGGAATGAATTTCGCACAGATACGCAGTATTTT.

V and J are TRBV4-3 and TRBJ2-3, with 10 bases that match TRBD2. Germline trimming cut 1 base from V and 3 bases from J; bases unmatched to any gene: 4. Germline assignment: CDR1 LGHNA and CDR2 YSLEER. The CDR3 length is 16 residues. The CDR3 sequence: CASSQGAGGRTDTQYF. The CDR3 nucleotides read TGCGCCAGCAGCCAAGGAGCGGGAGGGCGAACAGATACGCAGTATTTT.

The rearrangement links TRBV29-1 to TRBJ1-1; D uncertain. V was cut by 1 base and J by 7 bases, with 10 bases left in between. This CDR3 region has 12 residues. Per the germline V gene, CDR1 is SQVTM and CDR2 is ANQGSEA. Here the CDR3 reads CSVEGHIGEAFF. For the CDR3, the DNA is TGCAGCGTTGAAGGACACATCGGTGAAGCTTTCTTT.

The rearrangement uses TRBV15 and TRBJ2-1; 8 bases match TRBD2. This CDR3 has 16 residues. Trimming took 0 bases from V and 3 from J; bases not matched to a gene: 4. Germline V gene data show CDR1 as LNHNV and CDR2 as YYDKDF (reference sequence). The CDR3 DNA reads as TGTGCCACCAGCAGAGATCCAGCGGGAGTCTACAATGAGCAGTTCTTC. Its translation: CATSRDPAGVYNEQFF.

The rearrangement joins TRBV5-8 to TRBJ2-7; maybe TRBD1 (5 bases). Germline CDR1 is SGHTS and CDR2 is YDEGEE. This CDR3 region has 15 residues. V was pared by 5 bases and J by 7 bases, with 22 bases between. CDR3 protein: CASRSISGLRREQYF. For the CDR3, the DNA is TGTGCCAGCAGATCTATCTCAGGGCTCCGTCGGGAGCAGTACTTC.